The rows below give T cell receptor beta chains drawn from one sample of a study of blood T cell repertoires in COVID-19. Produced via immunoSEQ multiplex PCR; TCRdb's table is partial and in-frame only. The sample carries approximately 120,000 clones, 80% to 90% recorded once. Input material: peripheral blood. Source of these receptors: a human donor in a cohort sampled during active COVID-19. The CDR3 runs from the conserved cysteine through the conserved F or W.

J gene,V gene,CDR3 protein
TRBJ1-1,TRBV5-1,CASSLVGIGMNTEAFF
TRBJ2-7,TRBV19,CASTPRGGRAGEQYF
TRBJ1-1,TRBV12-3/TRBV12-4,CASRGVDREEAFF
TRBJ2-7,TRBV24-1,CATSDPRTGGRDEQYF
TRBJ2-2,TRBV7-2,CASSLVGGANTGELFF
TRBJ2-7,TRBV5-1,CASSLGGTSSSYEQYF
TRBJ1-3,TRBV9,CASSPRWGQGSGNTIYF
TRBJ2-1,TRBV5-4,CASSFTLSSYNEQFF
TRBJ1-2,TRBV5-1,CASSRTGTGDDYGYTF
TRBJ1-4,TRBV14,CASSHRQGLGEKLFF
TRBJ1-5,TRBV27,CASSRDGRRAQHF
TRBJ2-3,TRBV7-2,CASSSRTGSHTQYF
TRBJ2-2,TRBV3-1/TRBV3-2,CASSRRLAGATGELFF